This TCR beta chain stems from a study of blood T cell repertoires in COVID-19. Looking at the study overall: The study drew acute and convalescent COVID-19 samples from the United States, Italy and Spain. T cells, B-cell-depleted T cells, or PBMCs supplied cDNA or gDNA.

Per the authors' pipeline: Amplified reference gene primers provided the basis for estimating nucleated cell counts. Measured with immunoSEQ multiplex PCR; TCRdb has only the in-frame clones, and not every one. V and J calls plus clone size are reproduced from that table; the DNA served to infer D and trimming. The data hold roughly 110,000 clones, with 81% observed a single time. Losses at the gene ends were 4 bases for V and 6 bases for J; bases not matched to a gene: 9. Per germline, CDR1 SGHNT and CDR2 YYREEE (reference sequence). The CDR3 loop spans 15 amino acids. The chain has TRBV5-4 and TRBJ1-4; TRBD1 matches 7 bases. The material sequenced was peripheral blood. This clonotype was obtained from a middle-aged man with acute or convalescent COVID-19. CDR3 sequence: CASSIQGKFDEKLFF. DNA for the CDR3: TGTGCCAGCAGCATACAGGGGAAATTTGATGAAAAACTGTTTTTT.